The 10 T cell receptor beta chains presented below share a single source sample, sequenced in a study of blood T cell repertoires in COVID-19. Sequencing was performed with immunoSEQ multiplex PCR; in TCRdb, only in-frame clones are kept and a portion is missing. The data hold some 57,000 clones, with over 65% observed a single time. The sequenced material came from peripheral blood. Receptor source: a man older than 75 with COVID-19, enrolled during active disease.

V is TRBV30 and J is TRBJ1-4; no definite D call. The germline V gene has CDR1 GTSNPN and CDR2 SVGIG (reference sequence). The V gene lost 8 bases and the J gene lost 8 bases, with 12 bases spanning the gap. This CDR3 region has 11 residues. The CDR3: CASGAGEKLFF. The CDR3 DNA is TGTGCCAGTGGAGCGGGAGAAAAACTGTTTTTT.

J is TRBJ2-1 and V is TRBV6-5; 7 nucleotides agree with TRBD2. The ends lost 2 bases at V and 5 bases at J; junction bases unmatched: 6. CDR1 and CDR2 (germline): MNHEY, SVGAGI. This CDR3 is built from 15 residues. For the CDR3, the DNA is TGTGCCAGCAGTTACCGGCGGGGGAGGGACAATGAGCAGTTCTTC. Amino acid sequence: CASSYRRGRDNEQFF.

The genes are TRBV27 and TRBJ1-5; 9 nucleotides line up with TRBD1. There are 15 residues in the CDR3. Germline-derived CDR1 and CDR2 are MNHEY and SMNVEV (reference sequence). The junction had 4 bases not matched to a gene; V was cut back by 6 bases and J by 1 base. CDR3 coding DNA: TGTGCCAGCAGACAGGGGGCGGTGAGCAATCAGCCCCAGCATTTT. Translated: CASRQGAVSNQPQHF.

The V call is TRBV5-1, the J call TRBJ2-1, with 9 nucleotides matching TRBD2. The CDR3 extends over 17 amino acids. V trimming: 0 bases; J trimming: 0 bases; junction bases outside the gene matches: 4. Germline CDR1 and CDR2: SGHRS and YFSETQ. CDR3 protein: CASSLVLAGFSYNEQFF. In DNA, the CDR3 is TGCGCCAGCAGCTTGGTGCTAGCGGGATTCTCCTACAATGAGCAGTTCTTC.

This clone was observed a handful of times. This chain uses TRBV6-5 with TRBJ1-1; maybe TRBD1 (5 bases). V was clipped by 8 bases and J by 0 bases, with 7 bases between them. The CDR3 runs 12 residues. Germline CDR1 reads MNHEY; CDR2 reads SVGAGI. The DNA of the CDR3 is TGTGCCAGCCAGACAGTGAACACTGAAGCTTTCTTT. Its translation is CASQTVNTEAFF.

The chain employs TRBV10-2 and TRBJ2-5; D is unresolved. CDR1 is WSHSY and CDR2 is SAAADI in the germline V gene. Trimming pared 3 bases from V and 4 bases from J, leaving 9 bases between. The CDR3 runs to 13 residues. This CDR3 is CASSELAAETQYF. DNA for the CDR3: TGCGCCAGCAGTGAATTAGCTGCAGAGACCCAGTACTTC.

The J gene is TRBJ1-3, the V gene TRBV5-1; D uncertain. The V gene's germline CDR1 is SGHRS and CDR2 YFSETQ. V dropped 0 bases and J dropped 0 bases, with 13 bases sitting between them. There are 17 residues in the CDR3. The CDR3, as DNA: TGCGCCAGCAGCTTGGCCTCGTCGGTGATCTCTGGAAACACCATATATTTT. Translation: CASSLASSVISGNTIYF.

The chain couples TRBV5-1 to TRBJ2-5; a weak D match, TRBD1 (6 bases). This CDR3 is 14 amino acids long. Germline V gene lookup returns CDR1 SGHRS and CDR2 YFSETQ. With 3 bases removed from V and 5 bases from J, the gap between germline ends came to 14 bases. The CDR3 nucleotides read TGCGCCAGCAGCTCCCGTTCAGGGGATGAGACCCAGTACTTC. Its translation is CASSSRSGDETQYF.

V usage is TRBV7-9 and J usage is TRBJ2-6, with 8 bases matching TRBD2. Trimming removed 1 base from V and 1 base from J; junction bases left unmatched: 9. CDR1 SEHNR and CDR2 FQNEAQ come from the germline V gene (reference sequence). The CDR3 totals 19 residues. CDR3 nucleotides: TGTGCCAGCAGCTTAGACGGGCCGGGACTAGGTTCTGGGGCCAACGTCCTGACTTTC. Encoded protein: CASSLDGPGLGSGANVLTF.

This clone was found a few times. The chain combines TRBV9 with TRBJ1-3; TRBD1 aligns across 10 bases. In germline, CDR1 is SGDLS, CDR2 YYNGEE. V trimming: 1 base; J trimming: 0 bases; junction bases outside the gene matches: 10. CDR3 length: 19 amino acids. In DNA form, the CDR3 reads TGTGCCAGCAGCGTACCTCGGGACAGGGGATCGGGCTCTGGAAACACCATATATTTT. Translated: CASSVPRDRGSGSGNTIYF.